These 21 T cell receptor beta chains were sequenced from one sample in a study of identical twins. TCRdb re-analysed the 5' RACE reads in MiXCR, keeping a single row per CDR3 protein. This sample has roughly 570,000 distinct CDR3 sequences, with approximately 9.6% found just once. This sample was shared with a second study, whose subject was yellow fever vaccine responses in identical twins.

Sequencing was done on a sample of PBMCs. All receptors come from a woman aged 18 to 35 in good health.

This clonotype came up many times. The chain is built from TRBV29-1 and TRBJ2-1; weak D call: TRBD2 (5 bases). The CDR3 consists of 12 residues. The V and J ends lost 4 bases and 4 bases respectively, with 8 bases between them. From germline, CDR1 is SQVTM and CDR2 ANQGSEA. This CDR3 reads CSVGTGYNEQFF. For the CDR3, the DNA is TGCAGCGTTGGGACTGGATACAATGAGCAGTTCTTC.

This clonotype was seen only a few times. V is TRBV5-5 and J is TRBJ2-5, with no clear D. Per the germline V gene, CDR1 is SGHKS and CDR2 is YYEKEE (reference sequence). V was trimmed by 6 bases and J by 4 bases, leaving 22 bases between them. CDR3 length equals 16 residues. DNA of the CDR3: TGTGCCAGCATTAAGGTTCCGGGCCGACCCGGAGAGACCCAGTACTTC. Translation: CASIKVPGRPGETQYF.

This clonotype has only a few counts. The CDR3 bases are TGCAGTGCTAGAGAGTCGGGCCTGCTGGAGCAGTTCTTC. Amino acid sequence: CSARESGLLEQFF. J is TRBJ2-1 and V is TRBV20-1; no reliable D call. The CDR3 has 13 residues. V was cut by 0 bases and J by 10 bases, with 13 bases left in between. Germline-derived CDR1 and CDR2 are DFQATT and SNEGSKA (reference sequence).

This clonotype was seen a few times. CDR3 DNA sequence: TGTGCCAGCAGCTCAGAGGCGAAATCCTACGAGCAGTACTTC. It yields the protein CASSSEAKSYEQYF. The genes are TRBV7-2 and TRBJ2-7; no definite D call. Germline assignment: CDR1 SGHTA and CDR2 FQGNSA. Trimming shortened V by 4 bases and J by 1 base, and 11 bases separated the two germline ends. CDR3 length equals 14 residues.

V is TRBV10-3 and J is TRBJ1-4, with D possibly matching TRBD1 (6 bases). V lost 4 bases to trimming and J lost 5 bases, with 14 bases between them. Per the germline V gene, CDR1 is ENHRY and CDR2 is SYGVKD. CDR3 length: 15 amino acids. The CDR3, as DNA: TGTGCCATCAGTGGGGGGACAAGTCAAAATGAAAAACTGTTTTTT. This translates into CAISGGTSQNEKLFF.

This clonotype has just a few counts. The chain recombines TRBV9 with TRBJ2-7; 11 bases map to TRBD2. The J segment lost 5 bases and the V segment lost 1 base, leaving 8 bases of the junction unmatched. This CDR3 has 16 amino acids. Germline V gene lookup returns CDR1 SGDLS and CDR2 YYNGEE. CDR3 bases: TGTGCCAGCAGCGTAAGATTAGCGGGGGGGCGGGACGAGCAGTACTTC. This gives the protein CASSVRLAGGRDEQYF.

This clonotype was seen a handful of times. This chain joins TRBV7-2 and TRBJ2-6; no firm D call. The CDR3 extends over 17 amino acids. CDR1 and CDR2 (germline): SGHTA, FQGNSA. V dropped 0 bases and J dropped 4 bases, with 13 bases sitting between them. The CDR3 nucleotides read TGTGCCAGCAGCTTAGCAGGTGGCCTGGGGGGGGCCAACGTCCTGACTTTC. Translating it yields CASSLAGGLGGANVLTF.

This clonotype was counted ten times or more. The CDR3 sequence: CASSTRTSGDNEQYF. DNA of the CDR3: TGTGCCAGCAGCACGCGGACTAGCGGGGATAACGAGCAGTACTTC. The chain combines TRBV5-5 with TRBJ2-7; 12 bases align to TRBD2. Trimming at V came to 4 bases and at J to 5 bases, leaving 7 bases not matched to a gene. This CDR3 has 15 amino acids. The germline V gene has CDR1 SGHKS and CDR2 YYEKEE (reference sequence). Looking up the rest from reference TRBV5-5 and TRBJ2-7 gives the full variable domain: DAGVTQSPTHLIKTRGQQVTLRCSPISGHKSVSWYQQVLGQGPQFIFQYYEKEERGRGNFPDRFSARQFPNYSSELNVNALLLGDSALYLCASSTRTSGDNEQYFGPGTRLTVT.

This clonotype was found many times. The rearrangement joins TRBV5-1 to TRBJ2-1; maybe TRBD2 (5 bases). Between the trimmed V and J ends, which lost 1 base and 6 bases, there was a span of 17 bases. Germline CDR1 and CDR2: SGHRS and YFSETQ. CDR3 length: 16 residues. CDR3 sequence (DNA): TGCGCCAGCAGCTTGCCCACATCGAGGGTCGGCAATGAGCAGTTCTTC. This translates into CASSLPTSRVGNEQFF.

A note on this clonotype: One end of the junction varies from germline; a read error may be responsible. The rearrangement uses TRBV2 and TRBJ2-1; 8 bases agree with TRBD1. The CDR3 contains 18 residues. Germline V CDR1 and CDR2: SNHLY, FYNNEI. CDR3 bases: TGTGCCTGCAGTATACCGACCTCAGGGGGCCCGACCTACAATGAGCAGTTCTTC. Its translation: CACSIPTSGGPTYNEQFF. Based on the CDR3 plus reference TRBV2 and TRBJ2-1, the full variable domain is EPEVTQTPSHQVTQMGQEVILRCVPISNHLYFYWYRQILGQKVEFLVSFYNNEISEKSEIFDDQFSVERPDGSNFTLKIRSTKLEDSAMYFCACSIPTSGGPTYNEQFFGPGTRLTVL.

The chain carries TRBV9 and TRBJ2-7, with D tentatively TRBD1 (5 bases). Trimming removed 0 bases at V and 2 bases at J, with 9 bases between. Germline lookup yields CDR1 SGDLS and CDR2 YYNGEE. This CDR3 spans 14 amino acids. CDR3: CASSVGQSTYEQYF. The CDR3 DNA reads TGTGCCAGCAGCGTAGGACAGTCTACCTACGAGCAGTACTTC.

V is TRBV28 and J is TRBJ2-1, with 9 positions matching TRBD1. The CDR3 contains 17 residues. CDR1 and CDR2 (germline): MDHEN, SYDVKM. Trimming at V came to 0 bases and at J to 9 bases, leaving 12 bases not matched to a gene. CDR3 loop: CASSLWGTGNGGVEQFF. The CDR3 nucleotides read TGTGCCAGCAGTTTATGGGGGACAGGGAACGGGGGTGTTGAGCAGTTCTTC. Full variable domain (rest looked up from reference TRBV28 and TRBJ2-1): DVKVTQSSRYLVKRTGEKVFLECVQDMDHENMFWYRQDPGLGLRLIYFSYDVKMKEKGDIPEGYSVSREKKERFSLILESASTNQTSMYLCASSLWGTGNGGVEQFFGPGTRLTVL.

This clonotype was seen only once. The chain has TRBV5-1 and TRBJ1-1; the D is unclear. V was cut by 0 bases and J by 3 bases, with 12 bases left in between. CDR1 is SGHRS and CDR2 is YFSETQ in the germline V gene. The length of the CDR3 is 15 residues. CDR3 nucleotides: TGCGCCAGCAGCTTGGGGCCACGAACCGACACTGAAGCTTTCTTT. It yields the protein CASSLGPRTDTEAFF.

This clonotype was counted many times. The chain has TRBV25-1 and TRBJ2-1, with D maybe TRBD2 (5 bases). Trimming stripped 3 bases from V and 9 bases from J, with 12 bases between. The length of the CDR3 is 13 residues. Germline CDR1 reads MGHDK; CDR2 reads SYGVNS. Here the CDR3 reads CASSEVFGSEQFF. The CDR3, as DNA: TGTGCCAGCAGTGAGGTTTTTGGGAGTGAGCAGTTCTTC.

This clonotype was recorded many times. V is TRBV9 and J is TRBJ2-1; TRBD2 agrees at 8 bases. The length of the CDR3 is 12 residues. The germline CDR1 and CDR2 sequences are SGDLS and YYNGEE. The trim removed 3 bases at V and 7 bases at J, leaving 0 bases unmatched. The CDR3 region has the DNA TGTGCCAGCAGCGGCGGGGGGAATGAGCAGTTCTTC. Residues: CASSGGGNEQFF.

The V gene is TRBV7-8, the J gene TRBJ2-7; the D is unclear. The CDR3 is made up of 19 amino acids. Germline V lookup: CDR1 SGHVS, CDR2 FQNEAQ. The germline V and J ends were trimmed by 0 bases and 0 bases, with 21 bases remaining between them. CDR3 sequence reads: CASSLANHLSSAYSYEQYF. CDR3 in DNA: TGTGCCAGCAGCTTAGCGAACCACCTGTCATCCGCTTACTCCTACGAGCAGTACTTC.

The V call is TRBV9, the J call TRBJ2-3; unclear D gene. The germline gives CDR1 SGDLS, CDR2 YYNGEE. V was cut by 3 bases and J by 6 bases, with 11 bases left in between. The CDR3 runs to 13 residues. The CDR3, as DNA: TGTGCCAGCAGCGGATACCCTGGGGATACGCAGTATTTT. Its protein product is CASSGYPGDTQYF. Full variable domain (remainder filled in from reference TRBV9 and TRBJ2-3): DSGVTQTPKHLITATGQRVTLRCSPRSGDLSVYWYQQSLDQGLQFLIQYYNGEERAKGNILERFSAQQFPDLHSELNLSSLELGDSALYFCASSGYPGDTQYFGPGTRLTVL.

This clonotype has just a few counts. The chain couples TRBV11-2 to TRBJ2-1; 10 nucleotides line up with TRBD2. Germline V CDR1 and CDR2: SGHAT, FQNNGV. With V trimmed by 5 bases and J by 7 bases, 14 bases remained unmatched. This CDR3 is built from 17 residues. This CDR3 reads CASSENGASSGSNEQFF. CDR3 coding DNA: TGTGCCAGCAGCGAAAATGGGGCGTCTAGCGGGAGTAATGAGCAGTTCTTC.

This clonotype was detected a few times. This chain links TRBV29-1 with TRBJ2-2; TRBD2 matches at 8 bases. With 2 bases clipped from V and 5 bases from J, the junction kept 7 bases outside the gene matches. Germline lookup yields CDR1 SQVTM and CDR2 ANQGSEA. The CDR3 loop spans 15 amino acids. Written as DNA, the CDR3 is TGCAGCGTTGAATCAGCGGGAGACGAGACCGGGGAGCTGTTTTTT. Its translation: CSVESAGDETGELFF.

This clonotype was seen only a few times. V is TRBV7-8 and J is TRBJ2-3; D could derive from TRBD1 or TRBD2 (5 bases each). Germline values: CDR1 SGHVS, CDR2 FQNEAQ. The CDR3 sequence is 15 residues long. Between the trimmed V and J ends, which lost 3 bases and 2 bases, there was a span of 12 bases. DNA for the CDR3: TGTGCCAGCAGCTTCAGAGGGGCGGACACAGATACGCAGTATTTT. Its protein is CASSFRGADTDTQYF.

This clonotype was seen repeatedly, ten times or more. This chain links TRBV27 with TRBJ2-7; D unclear. There are 14 residues in the CDR3. V lost 7 bases, J lost 0 bases, and 13 bases lay in between. Germline V gene lookup returns CDR1 MNHEY and CDR2 SMNVEV (reference sequence). This chain's CDR3 is CASKVGVPSYEQYF. CDR3 nucleotides: TGTGCCAGCAAGGTTGGGGTGCCCTCCTACGAGCAGTACTTC.